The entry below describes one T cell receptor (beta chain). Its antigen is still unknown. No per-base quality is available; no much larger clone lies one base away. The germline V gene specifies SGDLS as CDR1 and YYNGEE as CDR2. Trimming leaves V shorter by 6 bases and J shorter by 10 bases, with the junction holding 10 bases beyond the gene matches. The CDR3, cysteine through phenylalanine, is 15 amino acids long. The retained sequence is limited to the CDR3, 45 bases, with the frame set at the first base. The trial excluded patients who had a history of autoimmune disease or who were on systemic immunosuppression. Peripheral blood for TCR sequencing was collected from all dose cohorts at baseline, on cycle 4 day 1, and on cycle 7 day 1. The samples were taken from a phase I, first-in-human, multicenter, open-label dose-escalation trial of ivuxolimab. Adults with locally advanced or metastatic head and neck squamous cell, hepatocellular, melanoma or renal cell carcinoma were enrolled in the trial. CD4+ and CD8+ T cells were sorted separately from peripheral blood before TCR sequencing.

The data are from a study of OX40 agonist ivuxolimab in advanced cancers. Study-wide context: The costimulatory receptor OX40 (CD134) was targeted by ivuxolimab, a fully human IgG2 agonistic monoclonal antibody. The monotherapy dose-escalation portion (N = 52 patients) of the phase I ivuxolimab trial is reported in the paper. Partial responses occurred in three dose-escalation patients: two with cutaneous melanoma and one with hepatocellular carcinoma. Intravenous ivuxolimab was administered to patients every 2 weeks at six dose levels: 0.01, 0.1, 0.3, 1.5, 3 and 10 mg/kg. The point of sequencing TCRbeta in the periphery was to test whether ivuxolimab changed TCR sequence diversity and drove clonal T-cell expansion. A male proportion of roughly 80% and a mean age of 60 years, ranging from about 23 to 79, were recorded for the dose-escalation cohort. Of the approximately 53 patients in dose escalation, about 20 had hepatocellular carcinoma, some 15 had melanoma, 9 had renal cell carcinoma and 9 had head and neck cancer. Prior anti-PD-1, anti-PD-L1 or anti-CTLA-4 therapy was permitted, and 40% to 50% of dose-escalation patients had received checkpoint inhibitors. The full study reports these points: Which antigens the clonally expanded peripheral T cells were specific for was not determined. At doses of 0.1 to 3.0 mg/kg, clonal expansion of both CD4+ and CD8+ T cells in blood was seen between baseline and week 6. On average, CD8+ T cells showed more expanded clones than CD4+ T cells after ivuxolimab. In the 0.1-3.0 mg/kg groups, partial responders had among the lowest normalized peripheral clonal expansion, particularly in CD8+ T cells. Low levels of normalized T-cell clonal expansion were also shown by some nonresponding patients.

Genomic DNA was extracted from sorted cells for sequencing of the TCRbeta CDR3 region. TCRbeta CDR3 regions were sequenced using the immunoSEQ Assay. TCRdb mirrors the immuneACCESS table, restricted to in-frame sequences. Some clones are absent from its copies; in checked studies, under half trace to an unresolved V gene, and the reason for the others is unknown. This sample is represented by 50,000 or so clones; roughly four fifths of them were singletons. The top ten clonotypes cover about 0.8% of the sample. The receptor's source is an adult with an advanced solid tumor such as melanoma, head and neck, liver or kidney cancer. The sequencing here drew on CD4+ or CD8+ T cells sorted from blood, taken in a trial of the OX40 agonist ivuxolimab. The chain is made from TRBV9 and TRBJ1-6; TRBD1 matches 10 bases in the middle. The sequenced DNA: TGTGCCAGCACCAGAGAGGACAGGGGGGGATCACCCCTCCACTTT. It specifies CASTREDRGGSPLHF. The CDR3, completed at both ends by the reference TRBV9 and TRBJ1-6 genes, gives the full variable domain DSGVTQTPKHLITATGQRVTLRCSPRSGDLSVYWYQQSLDQGLQFLIQYYNGEERAKGNILERFSAQQFPDLHSELNLSSLELGDSALYFCASTREDRGGSPLHFGNGTRLTVT.